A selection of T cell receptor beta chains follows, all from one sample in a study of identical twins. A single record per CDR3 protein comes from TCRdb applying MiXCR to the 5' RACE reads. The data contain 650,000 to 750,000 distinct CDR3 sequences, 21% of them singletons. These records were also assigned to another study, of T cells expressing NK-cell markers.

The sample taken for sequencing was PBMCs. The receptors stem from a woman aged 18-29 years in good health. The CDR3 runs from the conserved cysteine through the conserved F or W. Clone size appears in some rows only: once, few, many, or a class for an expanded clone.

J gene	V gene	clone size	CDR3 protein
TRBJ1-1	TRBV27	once	CASSPNGEGRTSGAFF
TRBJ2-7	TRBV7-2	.	CASSGVNQYQYF
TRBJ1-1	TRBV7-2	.	CASSTDRVGRPSSAFF
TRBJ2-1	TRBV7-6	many	CASSLLTRRGNEQFF
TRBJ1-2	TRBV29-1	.	CSTEGAGGYTF
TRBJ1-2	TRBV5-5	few	CASSLGLGPHYGYTF
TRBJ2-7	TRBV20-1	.	CSAARQGATGQYF
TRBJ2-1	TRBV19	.	CASSIARGTYNEQFF
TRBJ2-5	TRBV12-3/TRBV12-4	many	CASSPRTTSEETQYF
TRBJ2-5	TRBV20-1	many	CSAETSRETQYF
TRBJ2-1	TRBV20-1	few	CSARVGGSASYNEQFF
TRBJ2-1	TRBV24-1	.	CATSDLHEQFF
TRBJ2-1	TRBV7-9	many	CASSGFGESSYNEQFF
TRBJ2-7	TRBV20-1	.	CSAPQGTSIYEQYF
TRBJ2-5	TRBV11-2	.	CASSLFKRGLYSQETQYF
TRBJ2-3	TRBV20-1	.	CSARDAGRRAGTDTQYF
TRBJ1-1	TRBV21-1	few	CASSKGVGGAGEAFF
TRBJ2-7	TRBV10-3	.	CAISERPGRFYEQYF
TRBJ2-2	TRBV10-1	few	CASSDRFGQGTGELFF
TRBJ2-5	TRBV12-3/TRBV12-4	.	CASSLMPQLAGETQYF
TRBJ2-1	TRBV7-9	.	CASLLGGPSSYNEQFF
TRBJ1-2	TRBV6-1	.	CASSPRQGLSGYTF
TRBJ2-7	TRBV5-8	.	CASSRLGGASYEQYF
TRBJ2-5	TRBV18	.	CASSPPGRVETQYF
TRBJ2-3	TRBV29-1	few	CSAGVLSTDTQYF
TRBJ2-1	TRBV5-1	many	CASSQITYAEQFF
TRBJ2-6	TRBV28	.	CASSFGRAGANVLTF
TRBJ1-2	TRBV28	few	CASSRGVGYTF
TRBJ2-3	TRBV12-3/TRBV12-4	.	CASRRRQVGTDTQYF
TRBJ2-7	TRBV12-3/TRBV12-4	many	CASSRDTYEQYF
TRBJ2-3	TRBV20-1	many	CSARDPSRISTDTQYF
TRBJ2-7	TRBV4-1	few	CASSQGAMSLEQYF
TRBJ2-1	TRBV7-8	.	CASNSDRNNEQFF
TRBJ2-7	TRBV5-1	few	CASRDKGVQYF
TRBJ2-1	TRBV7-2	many	CASSLASGGSNEQFF
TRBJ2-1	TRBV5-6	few	CASSLPGDEQFF
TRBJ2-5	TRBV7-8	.	CASSSRRGIRETQYF
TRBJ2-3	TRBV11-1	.	CASSSTEVAGGFRYRTDTQYF
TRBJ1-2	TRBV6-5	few	CASSYGRAFGYGYTF
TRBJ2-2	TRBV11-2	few	CASSLRDSRTGELFF
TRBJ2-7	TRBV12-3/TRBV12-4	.	CASSLRDRPYEQYF
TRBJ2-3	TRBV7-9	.	CASSLYVSGISDTQYF
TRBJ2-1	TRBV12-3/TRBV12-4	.	CASSRPDRAFDNEQFF
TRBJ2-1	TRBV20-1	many	CSARDPRSGGAQEQFF
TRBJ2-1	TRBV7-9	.	CASSFGRGFIGEQFF
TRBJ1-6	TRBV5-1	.	CASAWDSNSPLHF
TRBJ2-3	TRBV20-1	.	CSARSPPTDTQYF
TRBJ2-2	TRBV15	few	CATSSRLVHTGELFF
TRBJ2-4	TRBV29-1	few	CSVGGLAKNIQYF
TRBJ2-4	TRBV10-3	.	CAISESTSGRELGKNIQYF
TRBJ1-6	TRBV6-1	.	CASSPARGSYNSPLHF
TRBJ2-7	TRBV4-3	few	CASSQEWLPTDYEQYF
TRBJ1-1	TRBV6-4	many	CASGVDMNTEAFF